Following are 30 T cell receptor beta chains from one sample sequenced in a study of beta chain features in type 1 diabetes. The sequenced template was cDNA made from the entire isolated RNA. The assay was immunoSEQ multiplex PCR, and TCRdb's table has in-frame clones only and misses some. The sample includes 250,000 to 400,000 clones, around 13% seen only once; the top ten take 5.5% to 7.5%. Sequencing was performed on central memory CD4+ T cells from blood. These receptors were obtained from a man aged 25-40 years in good health.

This chain connects TRBV12-2 to TRBJ1-4. TRBV12-2 is a listed pseudogene. This CDR3 has 16 amino acids. CDR3 DNA sequence: TGTGCAAGTCGCCCTTGGAGGGGGGGGGTATCTGAAAAACTGTTTTTT. As protein: CASRPWRGGVSEKLFF.

This clone was found a few times. V and J are TRBV7-9 and TRBJ1-1; perhaps TRBD1 as D (5 bases). This CDR3 is 17 amino acids long. Germline CDR1 SEHNR, CDR2 FQNEAQ (reference sequence). Trimming pared 3 bases from V and 3 bases from J, leaving 20 bases between. Here the CDR3 DNA reads TGTGCCAGCAGCTTCACTGTGTGGGGCAAGCCTTACACTGAAGCTTTCTTT. Its translation is CASSFTVWGKPYTEAFF. Based on the CDR3 plus reference TRBV7-9 and TRBJ1-1, the full variable domain is DTGVSQNPRHKITKRGQNVTFRCDPISEHNRLYWYRQTLGQGPEFLTYFQNEAQLEKSRLLSDRFSAERPKGSFSTLEIQRTEQGDSAMYLCASSFTVWGKPYTEAFFGQGTRLTVV.

The V gene is TRBV19, the J gene TRBJ1-1; D ambiguous. Per the germline V gene, CDR1 is LNHDA and CDR2 is SQIVND (reference sequence). V lost 4 bases and J 3 bases, leaving 9 bases between the germline ends. CDR3 length: 13 amino acids. The CDR3 here is CASSSFGYTEAFF. The CDR3 nucleotides read TGTGCCAGTAGTAGTTTTGGATACACTGAAGCTTTCTTT. Full variable domain (remainder filled in from reference TRBV19 and TRBJ1-1): DGGITQSPKYLFRKEGQNVTLSCEQNLNHDAMYWYRQDPGQGLRLIYYSQIVNDFQKGDIAEGYSVSREKKESFPLTVTSAQKNPTAFYLCASSSFGYTEAFFGQGTRLTVV.

The V and J genes are TRBV11-2 and TRBJ2-5, with no clear D. The J call may be incorrect, as the DNA end agrees better with TRBJ2-7. Per the germline V gene, CDR1 is SGHAT and CDR2 is FQNNGV. This CDR3 is built from 11 residues. CDR3 in amino acids: CASRGFGEQYF. Written as DNA, the CDR3 is TGTGCCAGCAGGGGGTTTGGCGAGCAGTACTTC.

Many counts were recorded for this clone. The rearrangement joins TRBV7-6 to TRBJ2-7; 7 bases fit TRBD1. Germline CDR1 is SGHVS and CDR2 is FNYEAQ. Trimming at V came to 2 bases and at J to 2 bases, leaving 6 bases not matched to a gene. CDR3 length equals 15 residues. Here the CDR3 reads CASSLTGQKAYEQYF. The CDR3, as DNA: TGTGCCAGCAGCTTAACGGGACAGAAAGCCTACGAGCAGTACTTC. The variable domain in full, with the rest retrieved from reference TRBV7-6 and TRBJ2-7, is GAGVSQSPRYKVTKRGQDVALRCDPISGHVSLYWYRQALGQGPEFLTYFNYEAQQDKSGLPNDRFSAERPEGSISTLTIQRTEQRDSAMYRCASSLTGQKAYEQYFGPGTRLTVT.

This rearrangement joins TRBV18 to TRBJ2-1; the match to TRBD1 covers 9 bases. CDR3 length equals 13 residues. V lost 4 bases and J lost 10; bases outside the gene matches: 5. CDR1 and CDR2 (germline): KGHSH, LQKENI. CDR3 sequence: CASSHGTGMEQFF. The CDR3 DNA sequence: TGTGCCAGCTCACATGGGACAGGGATGGAGCAGTTCTTC.

The V and J genes are TRBV5-4 and TRBJ2-1; either TRBD1 or TRBD2 may fit D (5 bases each). The V and J ends lost 3 bases and 3 bases respectively, with 10 bases between them. This CDR3 is built from 14 residues. Per the germline V gene, CDR1 is SGHNT and CDR2 is YYREEE (reference sequence). The CDR3 protein is CASSSGQGYNEQFF. CDR3 coding DNA: TGTGCCAGCAGCTCGGGGCAGGGCTACAATGAGCAGTTCTTC.

This clone was seen a single time. The chain couples TRBV11-3 to TRBJ1-2; D is uncertain. The CDR3 contains 13 residues. V lost 4 bases, J lost 6 bases, and 12 bases lay in between. Germline assignment: CDR1 SGHNT and CDR2 YENEEA. The CDR3 nucleotides read TGTGCCAGCAGCTCGGAAGTGGGGAATGGCTACACCTTC. Amino acid sequence: CASSSEVGNGYTF.

This sequence joins TRBV6-5 and TRBJ1-6; the D gene is possibly TRBD1 (6 bases). Germline V gene lookup returns CDR1 MNHEY and CDR2 SVGAGI. V dropped 8 bases and J dropped 5 bases, with 16 bases sitting between them. The length of the CDR3 is 15 residues. CDR3 nucleotide sequence: TGTGCCAGCGGCAAACTAGGGGGAAATAATTCACCCCTCCACTTT. Its translation is CASGKLGGNNSPLHF.

A few counts support this clone. DNA for the CDR3: TGCGCCAGCAGCCCCCTCCGAGCAACTAATGAAAAACTGTTTTTT. It specifies CASSPLRATNEKLFF. This chain joins TRBV4-1 and TRBJ1-4; D remains ambiguous. CDR1 is MGHRA and CDR2 is YSYEKL in the germline V gene. The ends were cut back, 4 bases at V and 0 bases at J, with 9 bases in the middle. This CDR3 region has 15 residues.

V gene TRBV7-7 combines with J gene TRBJ2-5; weak D call: TRBD2 (5 bases). Germline loops: CDR1 SSHAT, CDR2 FNYEAQ (reference sequence). Trimming took off 1 base at V and 4 bases at J, with 10 bases between the two ends. CDR3 length: 14 amino acids. CDR3 in DNA: TGTGCCAGCAGCTTAGTCGGGGTTGTAGAGACCCAGTACTTC. Protein product: CASSLVGVVETQYF.

This clone has only a few counts. The chain has TRBV5-4 and TRBJ1-1; D perhaps matches TRBD1 (5 bases). Germline loops: CDR1 SGHNT, CDR2 YYREEE (reference sequence). Trimming shortened V by 0 bases and J by 2 bases, and 8 bases separated the two germline ends. The CDR3 runs to 14 residues. CDR3 region: CASSLVGGNTEAFF. The CDR3 DNA is TGTGCCAGCAGCTTGGTGGGGGGAAACACTGAAGCTTTCTTT.

J is TRBJ2-3 and V is TRBV7-2; D possibly matches TRBD1 or TRBD2 (5 bases each). Germline V gene lookup returns CDR1 SGHTA and CDR2 FQGNSA. The CDR3 runs to 15 residues. V shed 1 base and J shed 6 bases, with 14 bases lying between them. The CDR3 here is CASSLVGTRVDTQYF. As DNA, the CDR3 is TGTGCCAGCAGCTTAGTCGGGACCCGTGTGGATACGCAGTATTTT.

This clone was found a few times. The genes are TRBV27 and TRBJ1-2; tentative D call: TRBD1 (5 bases). V was shortened by 6 bases and J by 0 bases, with 5 bases between the two germline ends. Germline CDR1 MNHEY, CDR2 SMNVEV (reference sequence). The CDR3 totals 12 residues. For the CDR3, the DNA is TGTGCCAGCAGACAGGCTAACTATGGCTACACCTTC. Translating it yields CASRQANYGYTF.

This chain links TRBV7-2 with TRBJ2-1; 12 bases map to TRBD1. CDR3 length: 14 residues. Germline lookup yields CDR1 SGHTA and CDR2 FQGNSA. Trimming took 6 bases from V and 9 from J; bases not matched to a gene: 6. This CDR3 reads CASSSGTGGVEQFF. The CDR3 coding sequence is TGTGCCAGCAGTTCCGGGACAGGGGGCGTTGAGCAGTTCTTC.

This clone has only a few counts. The chain has TRBV29-1 and TRBJ2-5, with 7 bases fitting TRBD1. CDR1 is SQVTM, CDR2 ANQGSEA, per germline. CDR3 length: 12 amino acids. The V segment lost 6 bases and the J segment 5 bases; nucleotides outside the gene matches: 6. The CDR3 region has the DNA TGCAGCGTCGCCCCGACAGGGGAGACCCAGTACTTC. Amino acid sequence: CSVAPTGETQYF.

A few counts support this clone. The same CDR3 can be traced to other DNA sequences in this sample. The rearrangement uses TRBV7-2 and TRBJ2-5; the D is unclear. The CDR3 has 13 amino acids. V lost 0 bases, J lost 2 bases, and 4 bases lay in between. Germline V lookup: CDR1 SGHTA, CDR2 FQGNSA. DNA of the CDR3: TGTGCCAGCAGCTTAGCACGGCAAGAGACCCAGTACTTC. It codes for CASSLARQETQYF.

This clone was observed many times. The J gene is TRBJ2-7, the V gene TRBV29-1, with D hard to call. The germline CDR1 and CDR2 sequences are SQVTM and ANQGSEA. The CDR3 is 12 residues long. V lost 3 bases and J lost 7, with 13 bases in between. CDR3 region: CSVEGRLGEQYF. Written as DNA, the CDR3 is TGCAGCGTTGAGGGCCGCCTCGGGGAGCAGTACTTC.

This clone was seen only a few times. The V call is TRBV7-9, the J call TRBJ2-2; D unresolved. Germline lookup yields CDR1 SEHNR and CDR2 FQNEAQ (reference sequence). This CDR3 is built from 15 residues. Trimming shortened V by 0 bases and J by 3 bases, and 8 bases separated the two germline ends. The CDR3 loop reads CASSLAAGYTGELFF. The DNA for the CDR3 is TGTGCCAGCAGCTTAGCAGCAGGCTACACCGGGGAGCTGTTTTTT.

This clone was seen repeatedly, ten times or more. The rearrangement links TRBV9 to TRBJ1-2; D may be TRBD1 (6 bases). The CDR3 contains 13 residues. V lost 4 bases to trimming and J lost 4 bases, with 11 bases between them. CDR1 and CDR2 from the germline V gene are SGDLS and YYNGEE. CDR3: CASSFKDSYGYTF. In DNA, the CDR3 is TGTGCCAGCAGCTTCAAGGACAGCTATGGCTACACCTTC.

This chain links TRBV7-2 with TRBJ2-1; TRBD1 aligns across 9 bases. This CDR3 region has 12 residues. V was clipped by 5 bases and J by 11 bases; unmatched bases: 4. From germline, CDR1 is SGHTA and CDR2 FQGNSA. The CDR3 sequence: CASSRDRVKQFF. The CDR3, as DNA: TGTGCCAGCAGCCGGGACAGGGTAAAGCAGTTCTTC. Together with reference TRBV7-2 and TRBJ2-1, the CDR3 gives the full variable domain: GAGVSQSPSNKVTEKGKDVELRCDPISGHTALYWYRQSLGQGLEFLIYFQGNSAPDKSGLPSDRFSAERTGGSVSTLTIQRTQQEDSAVYLCASSRDRVKQFFGPGTRLTVL.

In its sample, this clone was seen a few times. This sequence joins TRBV7-2 and TRBJ1-1; D remains unclear. Trimming removed 5 bases at V and 0 bases at J, with 10 bases between. The CDR3 is 14 amino acids. Germline CDR1 SGHTA, CDR2 FQGNSA. CDR3 coding DNA: TGTGCCAGCAGCCCTGCCGGCGTGAACACTGAAGCTTTCTTT. Residues: CASSPAGVNTEAFF.

This clone was seen more than once but under ten times. The chain couples TRBV30 to TRBJ1-5; D might be TRBD1 (5 bases). V lost 1 base to trimming and J lost 6 bases, with 10 bases between them. The CDR3 runs to 13 residues. Germline V gene lookup returns CDR1 GTSNPN and CDR2 SVGIG (reference sequence). CDR3 protein: CAWSEQEGQPQHF. As DNA, the CDR3 is TGTGCCTGGAGTGAACAGGAGGGTCAGCCCCAGCATTTT.

The chain joins TRBV7-2 to TRBJ1-5, with D possibly being TRBD1 (6 bases). In germline, CDR1 is SGHTA, CDR2 FQGNSA. This CDR3 is built from 13 residues. With 4 bases removed from V and 5 bases from J, the gap between germline ends came to 9 bases. CDR3 in amino acids: CASSSSGDQPQHF. CDR3 in DNA: TGTGCCAGCAGCTCATCAGGGGATCAGCCCCAGCATTTT.

This rearrangement joins TRBV29-1 to TRBJ1-1, with 7 bases fitting TRBD1. Germline values: CDR1 SQVTM, CDR2 ANQGSEA. J gave up 0 bases and V 7 bases, and 11 bases lay outside the gene matches. This CDR3 is built from 15 residues. The DNA of the CDR3 is TGCAGCGGGGAGCCCGTGACAGGGATGAACACTGAAGCTTTCTTT. It codes for CSGEPVTGMNTEAFF.

The chain employs TRBV6-6 and TRBJ2-1, with D tentatively TRBD1 (6 bases). V was trimmed by 10 bases and J by 12 bases, leaving 19 bases between them. From germline, CDR1 is MNHNY and CDR2 SVGAGI (reference sequence). This CDR3 contains 12 residues. In DNA, the CDR3 is TGTGCCACCAATCACCCAGGGGCTGGGCAGTTCTTC. Translating it yields CATNHPGAGQFF.

The chain is built from TRBV6-5 and TRBJ2-1; 8 bases are shared with TRBD2. CDR1 MNHEY and CDR2 SVGAGI come from the germline V gene. The V segment lost 6 bases and the J segment 5 bases; nucleotides outside the gene matches: 9. The CDR3 contains 15 residues. The CDR3: CASSTGLAGDNEQFF. The DNA of the CDR3 is TGTGCCAGCAGCACCGGGCTAGCGGGTGACAATGAGCAGTTCTTC.

Only a few counts were recorded for this clone. The chain couples TRBV7-9 to TRBJ1-1; 7 positions agree with TRBD1. The V and J ends lost 5 bases and 4 bases, in that order; junction bases with no gene match: 7. Per the germline V gene, CDR1 is SEHNR and CDR2 is FQNEAQ (reference sequence). The CDR3 length is 14 residues. CDR3 protein: CASSPQGGPTEAFF. The CDR3 DNA follows: TGTGCCAGCAGCCCTCAGGGGGGTCCCACTGAAGCTTTCTTT. Looking up the rest from reference TRBV7-9 and TRBJ1-1 gives the full variable domain: DTGVSQNPRHKITKRGQNVTFRCDPISEHNRLYWYRQTLGQGPEFLTYFQNEAQLEKSRLLSDRFSAERPKGSFSTLEIQRTEQGDSAMYLCASSPQGGPTEAFFGQGTRLTVV.

The chain is built from TRBV10-1 and TRBJ2-1, with 9 positions matching TRBD1. The ends lost 0 bases at V and 2 bases at J; junction bases unmatched: 11. CDR3 length: 19 residues. In germline, CDR1 is WNHNN, CDR2 SYGVQD (reference sequence). CDR3 in amino acids: CASSESTRGTGKTYNEQFF. CDR3 DNA: TGCGCCAGCAGTGAGTCGACTCGCGGGACAGGGAAAACCTACAATGAGCAGTTCTTC.

In its sample, this clone was seen many times. The chain combines TRBV10-3 with TRBJ2-3, with D hard to call. The germline CDR1 and CDR2 sequences are ENHRY and SYGVKD. V lost 2 bases and J lost 2, with 26 bases in between. This CDR3 contains 20 residues. The CDR3 coding sequence is TGTGCCATCAGTGAGGTAAACAGCCTCACCTTCCACGATCTCACAGATACGCAGTATTTT. Translating it yields CAISEVNSLTFHDLTDTQYF.